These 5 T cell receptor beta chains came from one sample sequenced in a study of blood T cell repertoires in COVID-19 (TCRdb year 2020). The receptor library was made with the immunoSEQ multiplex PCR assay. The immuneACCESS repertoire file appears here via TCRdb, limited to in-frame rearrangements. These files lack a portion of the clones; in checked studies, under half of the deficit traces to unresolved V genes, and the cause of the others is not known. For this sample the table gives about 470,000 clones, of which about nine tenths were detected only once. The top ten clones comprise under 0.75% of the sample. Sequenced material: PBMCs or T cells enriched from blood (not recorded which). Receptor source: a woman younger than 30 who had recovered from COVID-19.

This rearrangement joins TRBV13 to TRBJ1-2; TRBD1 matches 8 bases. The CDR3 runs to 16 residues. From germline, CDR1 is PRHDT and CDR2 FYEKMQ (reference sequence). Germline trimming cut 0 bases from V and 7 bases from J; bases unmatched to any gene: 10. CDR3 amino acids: CASSLGDRASEGGYTF. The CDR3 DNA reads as TGTGCCAGCAGCTTAGGGGACAGGGCCTCGGAGGGTGGCTACACCTTC. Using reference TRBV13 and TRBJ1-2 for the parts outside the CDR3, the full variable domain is AAGVIQSPRHLIKEKRETATLKCYPIPRHDTVYWYQQGPGQDPQFLISFYEKMQSDKGSIPDRFSAQQFSDYHSELNMSSLELGDSALYFCASSLGDRASEGGYTFGSGTRLTVV.

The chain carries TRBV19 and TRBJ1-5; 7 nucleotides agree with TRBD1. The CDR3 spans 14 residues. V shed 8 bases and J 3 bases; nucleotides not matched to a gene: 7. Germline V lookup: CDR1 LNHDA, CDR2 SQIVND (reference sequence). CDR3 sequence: CASADRAINQPQHF. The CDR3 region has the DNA TGTGCCAGTGCAGACAGGGCTATCAATCAGCCCCAGCATTTT.

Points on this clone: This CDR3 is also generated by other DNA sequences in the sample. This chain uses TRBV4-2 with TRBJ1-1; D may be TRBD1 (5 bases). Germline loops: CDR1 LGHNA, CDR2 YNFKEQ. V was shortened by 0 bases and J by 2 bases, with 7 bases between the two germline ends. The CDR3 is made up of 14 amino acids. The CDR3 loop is CASSQDTGNTEAFF. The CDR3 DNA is TGTGCCAGCAGCCAAGATACAGGAAACACTGAAGCTTTCTTT.

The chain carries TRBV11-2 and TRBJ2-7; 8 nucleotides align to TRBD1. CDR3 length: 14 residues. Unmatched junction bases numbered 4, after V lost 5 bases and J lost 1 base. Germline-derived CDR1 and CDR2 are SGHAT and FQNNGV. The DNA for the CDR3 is TGTGCCAGCAGCCCAGGACAGGGTTCCTACGAGCAGTACTTC. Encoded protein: CASSPGQGSYEQYF.

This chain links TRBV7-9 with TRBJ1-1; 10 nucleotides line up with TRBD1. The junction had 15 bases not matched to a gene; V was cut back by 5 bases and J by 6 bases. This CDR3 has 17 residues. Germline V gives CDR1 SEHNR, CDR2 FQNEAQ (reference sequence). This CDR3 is CASSPRTSWDRGAEAFF. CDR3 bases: TGTGCCAGCAGCCCACGGACCTCGTGGGACAGGGGCGCTGAAGCTTTCTTT.